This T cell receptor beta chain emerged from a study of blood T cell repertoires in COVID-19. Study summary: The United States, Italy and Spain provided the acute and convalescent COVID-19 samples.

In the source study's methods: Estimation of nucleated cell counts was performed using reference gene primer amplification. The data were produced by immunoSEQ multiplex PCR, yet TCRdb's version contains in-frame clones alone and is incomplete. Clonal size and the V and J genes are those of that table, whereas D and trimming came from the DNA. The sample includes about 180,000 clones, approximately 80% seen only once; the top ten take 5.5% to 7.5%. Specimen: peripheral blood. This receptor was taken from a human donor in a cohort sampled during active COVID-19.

The CDR3 protein is CASSLSRDRSSESYNSPLHF. CDR3 nucleotide sequence: TGTGCCAGTAGCCTTTCAAGGGACAGGAGCTCTGAGTCCTATAATTCACCCCTCCACTTT. The chain couples TRBV19 to TRBJ1-6; 8 nucleotides agree with TRBD1. V dropped 6 bases and J dropped 1; count of bases not matched to a gene: 17. The CDR3 is 20 residues long. Germline CDR1 reads LNHDA; CDR2 reads SQIVND (reference sequence).